The T cell receptor beta chain described here comes from a study of blood T cell repertoires in COVID-19. For the study at large: The United States, Italy and Spain supplied acute and convalescent COVID-19 samples.

Libraries were prepared by immunoSEQ multiplex PCR; TCRdb keeps only in-frame clonotypes and omits some of them. The table records around 300,000 clones, 89% of them present only once. This clone was detected a few times. V lost 3 bases and J 7 bases, leaving 13 bases between the germline ends. This CDR3 has 13 residues. CDR1 is LNHNV, CDR2 YYDKDF, per germline (reference sequence). The clonotype comes from a woman aged 55-69 years who had recovered from COVID-19. The sequencing sample was made of PBMCs or T cells enriched from blood (not recorded which). V and J are TRBV15 and TRBJ2-7, with D perhaps TRBD2 (7 bases). CDR3 sequence: CATSSQGRGEQYF. The DNA for the CDR3 is TGTGCCACCAGCAGTCAGGGGAGGGGGGAGCAGTACTTC. Full variable domain (outside the CDR3, taken from reference TRBV15 and TRBJ2-7): DAMVIQNPRYQVTQFGKPVTLSCSQTLNHNVMYWYQQKSSQAPKLLFHYYDKDFNNEADTPDNFQSRRPNTSFCFLDIRSPGLGDTAMYLCATSSQGRGEQYFGPGTRLTVT.